This T cell receptor delta chain was observed in a study of γδ T cells in repeated Plasmodium falciparum infection. Overall study context: Four controlled malaria infections with P. falciparum NF54 spanned less than 850 days. Study observations and caveats: Many TCRgamma sequences overlapped between individuals in stable Vgamma9/Vdelta2+ repertoires.

Gammadelta T cells were flow-sorted from PBMC into Vgamma9/Vdelta2+ and Vdelta2-negative populations for bulk analysis. Remarks on this clone: Its antigen is as yet unknown. The amino acid sequence in TCRdb belongs to a much larger clone and departs from this DNA's translation at residue 5, likely a sequencing read error; the sequence shown is translated from the DNA.

Germline CDR1 and CDR2: TSWWSYY and QGS. Trimming cost V 4 bases and J 1 base; bases outside gene matches: 17. The CDR3 covers 19 residues. Each sorted gammadelta sample had TRG and TRD chains sequenced. TCRdb re-called the multiplex PCR reads through CATT. The sample has 50,000 to 65,000 delta-chain clones, approximately 1.5% seen once. The V gene is TRDV1, the J gene TRDJ1, with 8 bases that match TRDD2. The source is a pool of human donors (malaria-infected and uninfected, not separated). Sequencing used gamma-delta T cells from blood. Here the CDR3 DNA reads TGTGCTCTTGGGGGACTTCATCTTCCTACGAAGGGTTCCACCGATAAACTCATCTTT. The encoded protein is CALGGLHLPTKGSTDKLIF.